This T cell receptor beta chain was obtained from a study of blood T cell repertoires in COVID-19. Per germline, CDR1 SQVTM and CDR2 ANQGSEA. The CDR3 is 14 amino acids. V dropped 3 bases and J dropped 10 bases, with 16 bases sitting between them. As handled by the study authors: How many nucleated cells were present was estimated from reference gene primer amplification. Some clones are missing from TCRdb's copy, which holds only in-frame ones; the method was immunoSEQ multiplex PCR. The V and J calls and clone size come from that table; D and trimming were worked out from the DNA. The table lists roughly 300,000 clones, approximately 86% of them singletons.

The rearrangement uses TRBV29-1 and TRBJ2-6; perhaps TRBD2 as D (6 bases). This TCR came from a man in his late teens or twenties with active or convalescent COVID-19. The sequenced sample was peripheral blood. The CDR3: CSVERGLNQNVLTF. The CDR3 region has the DNA TGCAGCGTTGAGAGGGGACTCAACCAAAACGTCCTGACTTTC.